These T cell receptor beta chains were read from a single sample in a study of blood T cell repertoires in COVID-19. The protocol was immunoSEQ multiplex PCR, while the TCRdb copy is restricted to in-frame clones and leaves out a portion. The repertoire holds around 100,000 clones, with approximately 80% as singletons. The sequencing input was peripheral blood. Receptors were obtained from a woman between 40 and 50 years old with acute or convalescent COVID-19. CDR3s include the opening cysteine and the closing phenylalanine or tryptophan. A D gene is named only where the DNA matches it firmly. Clone size is shown for a subset of rows, as once, few, many or a class of expanded clone.

-,TRBJ1-4,-,TRBV5-4,TGTGCCAGCAGCCAAAGACAGCCGAATGAAAAACTGTTTTTT,CASSQRQPNEKLFF
-,TRBJ2-7,-,TRBV6-5,TGTGCCAGCAGTTACTCCAGGGGACCCTACGAGCAGTACTTC,CASSYSRGPYEQYF
TRBD1,TRBJ2-2,-,TRBV18,TGTGCCAGCTCACCACGAAGTATCTCTGGGACAGGGGACACCGGGGAGCTGTTTTTT,CASSPRSISGTGDTGELFF
-,TRBJ2-1,-,TRBV9,TGTGCCAGCAGCCCTCAGTATCGATACACTGAGCAGTTCTTC,CASSPQYRYTEQFF
TRBD2,TRBJ2-1,-,TRBV6-6,TGTGCCAGCAGTTACACACTAGCGGGGGAGAATGAGCAGTTCTTC,CASSYTLAGENEQFF
TRBD2,TRBJ2-7,few,TRBV23-1,TGCGCCAGCCCGCTGGTAGTCGGGACTAGCATTTACGAGCAGTACTTC,CASPLVVGTSIYEQYF
-,TRBJ1-6,-,TRBV4-1,TGCGCCAGCAGCCAAGATTGGGCACCATCACCCCTCCACTTT,CASSQDWAPSPLHF
TRBD1,TRBJ1-6,-,TRBV3-1/TRBV3-2,TGTGCCAGCAGCCAGGGAGAACAGGGGCGGGGAACCTATAATTCACCCCTCCACTTT,CASSQGEQGRGTYNSPLHF
TRBD1,TRBJ1-1,-,TRBV6-6,TGTGCCAGCAGTTGGGACAGGGATGTGACTGAAGCTTTCTTT,CASSWDRDVTEAFF
-,TRBJ1-1,-,TRBV7-3,TGTGCCAGCAGCATCACCGGGAGCGGAAAAGCTTTCTTT,CASSITGSGKAFF
TRBD1,TRBJ2-1,-,TRBV10-1,TGCGCCAGCAGTGAGGGCGGGACAGGGGGCAATGAGCAGTTCTTC,CASSEGGTGGNEQFF
TRBD2,TRBJ2-3,-,TRBV19,TGTGCCAGTAGTATGGATCAGGGGACTAGAACAGATACGCAGTATTTT,CASSMDQGTRTDTQYF
-,TRBJ2-2,-,TRBV6-5,TGTGCCAGCAGGGACAGCAGCCTGAACACCGGGGAGCTGTTTTTT,CASRDSSLNTGELFF
-,TRBJ1-3,-,TRBV12-3/TRBV12-4,TGTGCCAGCAGTTTTATCAGTGCCAACACCATATATTTT,CASSFISANTIYF
-,TRBJ1-1,once,TRBV6-5,TGTGCCAGCAGGTGGCGGTCGAACACTGAAGCTTTCTTT,CASRWRSNTEAFF
TRBD2,TRBJ2-3,-,TRBV11-3,TGTGCCAGCAGCTCGGGACTAGCGGGCATCACAGATACGCAGTATTTT,CASSSGLAGITDTQYF
-,TRBJ1-3,-,TRBV6-6,TGTGCCAGCAGTACCCCCCGGGGGGGCCTAACCATATATTTT,CASSTPRGGLTIYF
TRBD1,TRBJ1-3,few,TRBV3-1/TRBV3-2,TGTGCCAGCAGCCGAAAGACAGGGATGGCTGGAAACACCATATATTTT,CASSRKTGMAGNTIYF
-,TRBJ1-2,-,TRBV6-5,TGTGCCACTAGACAGGAACCCTATGGCTACACCTTC,CATRQEPYGYTF
-,TRBJ2-3,-,TRBV10-1,TGCGCCAGCAGCCTCACAGCTAGCACAGATACGCAGTATTTT,CASSLTASTDTQYF
-,TRBJ2-2,-,TRBV3-1/TRBV3-2,TGTGCCAGCAGCCAAGTTTTTGTCGGGAGCCCCGGGGAGCTGTTTTTT,CASSQVFVGSPGELFF
TRBD1,TRBJ1-4,-,TRBV19,TGTGCCCCCCAAGGGGGACAGGGAGACGAAAAACTGTTTTTT,CAPQGGQGDEKLFF
-,TRBJ2-7,-,TRBV15,TGTGCCACCAGCAGCTCAGGGGTAAGGGTGGGCTACGAGCAGTACTTC,CATSSSGVRVGYEQYF
TRBD1,TRBJ1-2,-,TRBV10-3,TGTGCCATCAGTGAGAGGGAAAGACAGGGGGGCTACACCTTC,CAISERERQGGYTF
TRBD2,TRBJ2-5,few,TRBV10-3,TGTGCCATCAGTGAAAACCAACTAGCGGGGCAGACCCAGTACTTC,CAISENQLAGQTQYF
-,TRBJ1-4,-,TRBV29-1,TGCAGCGTTGAAGAGGGCGGGGGAAGGCTGTTTTTT,CSVEEGGGRLFF
-,TRBJ2-2,-,TRBV29-1,TGCAGCGTTGGGACAGGGAGGGCCGGGGAGCTGTTTTTT,CSVGTGRAGELFF
TRBD1,TRBJ2-7,-,TRBV4-1,TGCGCCAGCAGCCCCCCGGGACAGGGATCCTACGAGCAGTACTTC,CASSPPGQGSYEQYF
-,TRBJ1-5,-,TRBV5-4,TGTGCCAGCAGCTCAGGGGCCAATCAGCCCCAGCATTTT,CASSSGANQPQHF
TRBD1,TRBJ1-1,-,TRBV16,TGTGCCAGCAGCCAAGGAGGGGGGACAGCTATGAACACTGAAGCTTTCTTT,CASSQGGGTAMNTEAFF
TRBD1,TRBJ1-1,-,TRBV18,TGTGCCAGCTCACCACGCGGGACAGGGGGCACTGAAGCTTTCTTT,CASSPRGTGGTEAFF
-,TRBJ1-5,-,TRBV5-6,TGTGCCAGCAGCTTGTCTGGTCTGCGGAATAATCAGCCCCAGCATTTT,CASSLSGLRNNQPQHF
TRBD2,TRBJ2-5,-,TRBV10-1,TGCGCCAGCAGTGACCCTAGCGGGGGTGGAGAGACCCAGTACTTC,CASSDPSGGGETQYF
TRBD1,TRBJ1-3,-,TRBV29-1,TGCAGCGTGGGACAGCTCTCTGGAAACACCATATATTTT,CSVGQLSGNTIYF
-,TRBJ1-3,-,TRBV3-1/TRBV3-2,TGTGCCAGCAGCCAGGACGGCAGGGTTGGAAACACCATATATTTT,CASSQDGRVGNTIYF
-,TRBJ1-4,-,TRBV7-2,TGTGCCAGCAGCTTATTTGTCGGGTTTAATGAAAAACTGTTTTTT,CASSLFVGFNEKLFF
-,TRBJ2-7,-,TRBV2,TGTGCCAGCAGTGAGCAGGGAACCTACGAGCAGTACTTC,CASSEQGTYEQYF
-,TRBJ1-2,-,TRBV20-1,TGCAGTGCTAGTGGCGACAGCGCGGGACTCTATGGCTACACCTTC,CSASGDSAGLYGYTF
-,TRBJ2-7,-,TRBV6-5,TGTGCCAGCAGGCCCATAGTGAGCCCCTACGAGCAGTACTTC,CASRPIVSPYEQYF
-,TRBJ2-7,-,TRBV20-1,TGCAGTGCTAGTACCGGAGCCTACGAGCAGTACTTC,CSASTGAYEQYF
TRBD2,TRBJ2-3,-,TRBV10-3,TGTGCCATCAGTGCCGGGGGGGCCCCAGATACGCAGTATTTT,CAISAGGAPDTQYF
-,TRBJ2-2,-,TRBV11-3,TGTGCCAGCAGCTTACCAGGGGTCTTGAACACCGGGGAGCTGTTTTTT,CASSLPGVLNTGELFF
TRBD1,TRBJ1-2,-,TRBV6-5,TGTGCCAGCAGCGCCGGGACAGGCAGCTATGGCTACACCTTC,CASSAGTGSYGYTF
TRBD1,TRBJ1-6,-,TRBV6-5,TGTGCCAGCAGTTACGAGGGACAGTTGAATTCACCCCTCCACTTT,CASSYEGQLNSPLHF
TRBD1,TRBJ1-1,-,TRBV2,TGTGCCAGCAGCGGCGACAGGGACACTGAAGCTTTCTTT,CASSGDRDTEAFF
-,TRBJ1-1,-,TRBV30,TGTGCCGCTCTTCAGTATGAAGCTTTCTTT,CAALQYEAFF
-,TRBJ1-2,once,TRBV12-3/TRBV12-4,TGTGCCAGCAGTCAGGGGAACTATGGCTACACCTTC,CASSQGNYGYTF
TRBD2,TRBJ2-5,few,TRBV9,TGTGCCAGCAGCGATTTGGGGCTAGCGGGGGATTTTCAAGAGACCCAGTACTTC,CASSDLGLAGDFQETQYF
-,TRBJ1-5,-,TRBV5-5,TGTGCCAGCAGTCCAAACGGGAAAGAAGGTCAGCCCCAGCATTTT,CASSPNGKEGQPQHF
-,TRBJ2-7,few,TRBV7-2,TGTGCCAGCAGCTTAGGCGGGTGGGCCTACGAGCAGTACTTC,CASSLGGWAYEQYF
TRBD1,TRBJ1-1,-,TRBV30,TGTGCCTGGAACAGGGGGGATCGCACTGAAGCTTTCTTT,CAWNRGDRTEAFF
-,TRBJ1-2,once,TRBV7-2,TGTGCCAGCAGCGCGGCCAGCCTCTATGGCTACACCTTC,CASSAASLYGYTF
-,TRBJ2-1,-,TRBV18,TGTGCCAGCTCACCAAAAGGAGGCAATGAGCAGTTCTTC,CASSPKGGNEQFF
-,TRBJ2-7,-,TRBV30,TGTGCCTGGAGTCCCGGGACAGGGACTAGCGAGCAGTACTTC,CAWSPGTGTSEQYF